This TCR beta chain originates from a study of circulating and synovial CD4+ cells in juvenile arthritis. Study-wide results and caveats: Circulating pathogenic-like lymphocytes shared a substantially higher fraction of CDR3 sequences with synovium than bulk blood.

TCRdb keeps only in-frame clones here, not all; method: immunoSEQ multiplex PCR. The sample carries more than 13,000 clones, 80% to 85% recorded once. Of note for this clone: Its matching antigen is unknown.

Samples derive from patients with active juvenile idiopathic arthritis. Germline V gene lookup returns CDR1 LNHDA and CDR2 SQIVND (reference sequence). Trimming removed 3 bases from V and 5 bases from J, with 13 bases in between. The CDR3 sequence is 14 residues long. The source is a human patient with juvenile idiopathic arthritis. Some clones in this sample may be carry-over from other donors' samples. What was sequenced was CD4+ T cells from synovial fluid. The chain recombines TRBV19 with TRBJ1-1; D is unclear. The CDR3 nucleotides are TGTGCCAGTAGTATTTTTCGGGAAAGGACTGAAGCTTTCTTT. Translating it yields CASSIFRERTEAFF. Full variable domain (outside the CDR3, taken from reference TRBV19 and TRBJ1-1): DGGITQSPKYLFRKEGQNVTLSCEQNLNHDAMYWYRQDPGQGLRLIYYSQIVNDFQKGDIAEGYSVSREKKESFPLTVTSAQKNPTAFYLCASSIFRERTEAFFGQGTRLTVV.